This TCR beta chain is from a study of cytomegalovirus exposure and HLA in healthy donors. Unmatched junction bases numbered 9, after V lost 9 bases and J lost 0 bases. The CDR3 sequence is 16 residues long. Per the germline V gene, CDR1 is ENHRY and CDR2 is SYGVKD. About this clone itself: What it binds is unknown.

Study-level findings and limits: HLA allele associations emerged for roughly 17,000 TCR beta sequences in a later analysis, at 0.05 false discovery rate.

PCR primers comprised 60 Vbeta and 13 Jbeta primers. The assay was immunoSEQ multiplex PCR, and TCRdb's table has in-frame clones only and misses some. The sample consists of approximately 100,000 clones, 65% to 85% of them appearing once. The chain joins TRBV10-3 to TRBJ2-1; 9 bases align to TRBD1. This sequence originates from a man aged 50 to 60 in good health and CMV-seronegative. Sequencing was done on a sample of PBMCs. The CDR3 coding sequence is TGTGCCATGTCTCGGGACAGGGCCAACTCCTACAATGAGCAGTTCTTC. Translating it yields CAMSRDRANSYNEQFF.